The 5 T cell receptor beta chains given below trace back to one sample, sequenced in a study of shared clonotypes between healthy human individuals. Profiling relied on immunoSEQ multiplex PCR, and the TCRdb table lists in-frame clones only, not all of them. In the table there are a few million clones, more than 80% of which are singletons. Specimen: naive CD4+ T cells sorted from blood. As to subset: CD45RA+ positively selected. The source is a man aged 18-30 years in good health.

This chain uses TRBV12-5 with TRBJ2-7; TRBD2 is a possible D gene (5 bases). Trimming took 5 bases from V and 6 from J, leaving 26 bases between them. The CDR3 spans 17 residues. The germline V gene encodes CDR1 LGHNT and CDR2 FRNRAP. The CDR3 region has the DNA TGTGCTAGTGGTCTCTTCTCAAATTCCTGGAGTGGAGGCGAGCAGTACTTC. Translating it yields CASGLFSNSWSGGEQYF.

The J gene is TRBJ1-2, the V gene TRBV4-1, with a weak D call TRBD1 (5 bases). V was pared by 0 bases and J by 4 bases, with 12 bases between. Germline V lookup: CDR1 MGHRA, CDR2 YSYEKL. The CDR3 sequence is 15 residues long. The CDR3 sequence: CASSQEIGVGYGYTF. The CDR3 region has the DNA TGCGCCAGCAGCCAAGAGATAGGGGTGGGCTATGGCTACACCTTC.

CDR3 nucleotide sequence: TGCAGCGTTTCTTACGCAGAGACCATGAACACTGAAGCTTTCTTT. It is translated as CSVSYAETMNTEAFF. V and J are TRBV29-1 and TRBJ1-1, with no clear D. Germline CDR1 and CDR2: SQVTM and ANQGSEA. Trimming cost V 5 bases and J 0 bases, with 16 bases left between them. The CDR3 covers 15 residues.

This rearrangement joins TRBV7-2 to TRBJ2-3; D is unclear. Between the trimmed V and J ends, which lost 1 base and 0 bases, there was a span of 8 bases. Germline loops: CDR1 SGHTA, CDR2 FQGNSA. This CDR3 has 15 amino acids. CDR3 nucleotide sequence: TGTGCCAGCAGCTTAGACCTAGGAAGCACAGATACGCAGTATTTT. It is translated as CASSLDLGSTDTQYF.

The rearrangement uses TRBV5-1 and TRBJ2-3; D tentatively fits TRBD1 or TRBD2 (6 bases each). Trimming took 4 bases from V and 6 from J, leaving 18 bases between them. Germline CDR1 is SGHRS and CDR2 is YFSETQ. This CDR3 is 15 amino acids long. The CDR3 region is CASSTLPGAFDTQYF. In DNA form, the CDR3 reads TGCGCCAGCAGCACCCTCCCGGGGGCTTTTGATACGCAGTATTTT.